This T cell receptor beta chain was identified during a study of early T cells in non-severe SARS-CoV-2 infection. Overall study context: Sequencing input comprised bulk RNA from unsorted whole blood; chain pairing was not available.

Study results and limitations: Matching results from VDJdb favored anti-spike CD8 responses, leaving private and CD4 specificities undetected.

Researchers attached unique molecular identifiers to individual cDNA molecules. Using its own MiXCR run on the 5' RACE reads, TCRdb lists one record per CDR3 protein. The profile shows 50,000 to 65,000 distinct CDR3 sequences, 9.1% of them singletons. This CDR3 region has 14 residues. Germline V gene data show CDR1 as DFQATT and CDR2 as SNEGSKA (reference sequence). Trimming removed 5 bases at V and 7 bases at J, with 20 bases between. This clonotype showed up many times. Its antigen is unknown. Sequenced sample: whole blood. The chain is built from TRBV20-1 and TRBJ2-5; tentative D call: TRBD2 (7 bases). The origin of this receptor is an adult who was a healthcare worker with PCR-confirmed SARS-CoV-2 infection or an uninfected control (not recorded which). CDR3 region: CSAGGGDGMGTQYF. The CDR3 bases are TGCAGTGCTGGAGGGGGGGACGGTATGGGGACCCAGTACTTC.